This record looks at one T cell receptor (beta chain) sequence and its context. This specimen comes from a study of blood T cell repertoires in COVID-19. With V trimmed by 4 bases and J by 5 bases, 7 bases remained unmatched. The CDR3 loop spans 16 amino acids. Germline CDR1 is LGHDT and CDR2 is YNNKEL (reference sequence). Clones were sequenced by immunoSEQ multiplex PCR, and TCRdb holds only the in-frame ones, with some missing. The profile covers 70,000 or so clones, with 87% appearing a single time and 11% taken by the ten largest. Material: peripheral blood. This sequence was found in a woman between 18 and 29 years old with acute or convalescent COVID-19. This rearrangement joins TRBV3-1 (or the pseudogene TRBV3-2) to TRBJ2-7; TRBD2 matches 14 bases. The CDR3 DNA is TGTGCCAGCAGCCGGGGACTAGCGGGGGTCGACCACGAGCAGTACTTC. The encoded protein is CASSRGLAGVDHEQYF.